This TCR beta chain comes out of a study of T cell responses to AZD1222 COVID-19 vaccine. Method: immunoSEQ multiplex PCR; TCRdb's copy keeps in-frame clones and lacks some. Among more than 85,000 clones listed, over 80% were seen once. Per the germline V gene, CDR1 is MNHEY and CDR2 is SMNVEV (reference sequence). J gave up 6 bases and V 7 bases, and 20 bases lay outside the gene matches. The CDR3 has 18 amino acids. The source is an adult in good health. The sample consisted of peripheral blood, taken on day 0 of AZD1222 vaccination. The chain combines TRBV27 with TRBJ2-3, with 9 bases aligning to TRBD2. The CDR3 DNA is TGTGCCAGCATGCGGCGGGGGGGCGGTGAGATAACTCAGGATACGCAGTATTTT. Amino acid sequence: CASMRRGGGEITQDTQYF.